The text below deals with one T cell receptor (beta chain). PCR was run on genomic DNA. Amplification of the beta chain CDR3 used 30 forward and 13 reverse multiplex primers. TCRdb redid the calling of the multiplex PCR reads with MiXCR, one entry per CDR3 protein. Among about 250,000 distinct CDR3 sequences listed, roughly 48% were seen once. The sample originates from a study of type 1 and type 2 diabetes patients. Germline CDR1 and CDR2: SGHTA and FQGNSA. V lost 2 bases to trimming and J lost 5 bases; unmatched junction nucleotides: 11. CDR3 length: 17 residues. Sequenced material: peripheral blood mononuclear cells (PBMCs). The J gene is TRBJ2-2, the V gene TRBV7-2; TRBD1 agrees at 7 bases. This clonotype originated in a man in his late teens or twenties with type 2 diabetes. The CDR3 protein is CASSLWPNRGRTGELFF. The CDR3 nucleotides are TGTGCCAGCAGCTTATGGCCCAACAGGGGAAGGACCGGGGAGCTGTTTTTT.